The next 20 T cell receptor beta chains were all read from a single sample in a study of T cells in tumors after PD-1 blockade. Generated by immunoSEQ multiplex PCR, the TCRdb table keeps only in-frame clones and is missing some. The sample includes approximately 47,000 clones, roughly 80% of them seen just once. The sequenced sample was PBMCs, obtained before anti-PD-1 treatment. These receptors came from a human donor with basal cell carcinoma.

A single count supports this clone. The chain couples TRBV30 to TRBJ1-1; D unresolved. Germline V gives CDR1 GTSNPN, CDR2 SVGIG (reference sequence). V lost 2 bases to trimming and J lost 0 bases, with 10 bases between them. This CDR3 is built from 14 residues. In DNA, the CDR3 is TGTGCCTGGAGTCGAGAACTACTGAACACTGAAGCTTTCTTT. This translates into CAWSRELLNTEAFF. The full variable domain, with the rest looked up from reference TRBV30 and TRBJ1-1, is SQTIHQWPATLVQPVGSPLSLECTVEGTSNPNLYWYRQAAGRGLQLLFYSVGIGQISSEVPQNLSASRPQDRQFILSSKKLLLSDSGFYLCAWSRELLNTEAFFGQGTRLTVV.

The chain joins TRBV7-2 to TRBJ2-3; no clear D. Germline CDR1 and CDR2: SGHTA and FQGNSA. V lost 5 bases and J lost 6, with 12 bases in between. CDR3 length equals 13 residues. The CDR3 coding sequence is TGTGCCAGCAGCGCCGGACGTATGGATACGCAGTATTTT. Amino acids: CASSAGRMDTQYF.

The chain employs TRBV7-2 and TRBJ2-3; 8 nucleotides agree with TRBD2. Germline CDR1 and CDR2: SGHTA and FQGNSA. The V gene end was trimmed by 3 bases and the J gene end by 4 bases; junction bases not matched to a gene: 6. There are 15 residues in the CDR3. The CDR3 DNA reads TGTGCCAGCAGCTTCGGGGGGGCCGGGTCAGATACGCAGTATTTT. It is translated as CASSFGGAGSDTQYF.

The chain recombines TRBV6-5 with TRBJ1-2; no reliable D call. The CDR3 spans 13 residues. Trimming removed 7 bases at V and 7 bases at J, with 16 bases between. CDR1 and CDR2 from the germline V gene are MNHEY and SVGAGI. This CDR3 is CASKLRVGFGYTF. CDR3 bases: TGTGCCAGCAAGTTACGCGTCGGGTTTGGCTACACCTTC.

The chain uses TRBV2 and TRBJ1-2; D uncertain. The CDR3 length is 13 residues. Deletions cut 0 bases from V and 5 bases from J, with 7 bases between. Per the germline V gene, CDR1 is SNHLY and CDR2 is FYNNEI. The CDR3 protein is CASSEAPGYGYTF. The CDR3 DNA reads as TGTGCCAGCAGTGAAGCCCCGGGATATGGCTACACCTTC.

Details on this clone: Other DNA sequences in the same sample also yield this CDR3. The chain employs TRBV6-5 and TRBJ2-1, with 8 bases identical to TRBD2. V trimming: 7 bases; J trimming: 5 bases; junction bases outside the gene matches: 10. Germline V gene data show CDR1 as MNHEY and CDR2 as SVGAGI. The CDR3 runs 15 residues. The CDR3 DNA follows: TGTGCCAGCACTCGTCGGGGGGGGGTTAACAATGAGCAGTTCTTC. It specifies CASTRRGGVNNEQFF.

The chain has TRBV6-6 and TRBJ1-5; D gene uncertain. CDR1 is MNHNY, CDR2 SVGAGI, per germline (reference sequence). Deletions cut 3 bases from V and 0 bases from J, with 6 bases between. The CDR3 covers 14 residues. CDR3 DNA sequence: TGTGCCAGCAGTTATCGGAATAGCAATCAGCCCCAGCATTTT. It codes for CASSYRNSNQPQHF.

This clone was counted only a few times. The rearrangement links TRBV6-5 to TRBJ1-5; weak D call: TRBD1 (5 bases). Trimming removed 2 bases at V and 4 bases at J, with 6 bases between. Germline V gene sequence: CDR1 MNHEY, CDR2 SVGAGI. The CDR3 extends over 13 amino acids. CDR3 sequence reads: CASSYNRNQPQHF. Written as DNA, the CDR3 is TGTGCCAGCAGTTACAACAGGAATCAGCCCCAGCATTTT.

The chain uses TRBV7-2 and TRBJ1-1; the D is unclear. The germline CDR1 and CDR2 sequences are SGHTA and FQGNSA. The CDR3 runs 14 residues. Trimming shortened V by 5 bases and J by 2 bases, and 12 bases separated the two germline ends. CDR3 nucleotides: TGTGCCAGCAGCCGTACCCCCATCAACACTGAAGCTTTCTTT. It is translated as CASSRTPINTEAFF.

This clone was counted a single time. This rearrangement joins TRBV5-6 to TRBJ1-2; the match to TRBD1 covers 7 bases. The CDR3 loop spans 14 amino acids. V lost 4 bases, J lost 7 bases, and 10 bases stayed unmatched. Germline V lookup: CDR1 SGHDT, CDR2 YYEEEE. The CDR3 reads CASSPRGGPGGYTF. CDR3 DNA: TGTGCCAGCAGCCCCAGGGGGGGGCCGGGTGGCTACACCTTC. Full variable domain (outside the CDR3, taken from reference TRBV5-6 and TRBJ1-2): DAGVTQSPTHLIKTRGQQVTLRCSPKSGHDTVSWYQQALGQGPQFIFQYYEEEERQRGNFPDRFSGHQFPNYSSELNVNALLLGDSALYLCASSPRGGPGGYTFGSGTRLTVV.

The chain links TRBV3-1 (or the pseudogene TRBV3-2) to TRBJ1-4; D is perhaps TRBD1 (6 bases). The CDR3 covers 15 residues. CDR1 LGHDT and CDR2 YNNKEL come from the germline V gene (reference sequence). Trimming shortened V by 1 base and J by 7 bases, and 13 bases separated the two germline ends. The CDR3, as DNA: TGTGCCAGCAGCCAAGCCGGACAGAGGGTTGAAAAACTGTTTTTT. Translated: CASSQAGQRVEKLFF.

Points on this clone: This CDR3 is also generated by other DNA sequences in the sample. This rearrangement joins TRBV29-1 to TRBJ2-1, with TRBD1 matching 11 bases. The V gene's germline CDR1 is SQVTM and CDR2 ANQGSEA. CDR3 size: 14 residues. Losses at the gene ends were 7 bases for V and 6 bases for J; bases not matched to a gene: 8. CDR3 in amino acids: CSGGQGTGGNEQFF. CDR3 nucleotide sequence: TGCAGCGGCGGGCAGGGGACAGGGGGCAATGAGCAGTTCTTC.

The chain has TRBV3-1 (or the pseudogene TRBV3-2) and TRBJ2-3, with 9 positions matching TRBD2. Germline CDR1 and CDR2: LGHDT and YNNKEL (reference sequence). J lost 1 base, V lost 1 base, and 3 bases had no gene match. CDR3 length equals 16 residues. The CDR3 here is CASSQGVAGGTDTQYF. CDR3 in DNA: TGTGCCAGCAGCCAAGGCGTAGCGGGGGGCACAGATACGCAGTATTTT.

This rearrangement joins TRBV9 to TRBJ2-3; 8 nucleotides match TRBD1. Germline V gives CDR1 SGDLS, CDR2 YYNGEE. There are 14 residues in the CDR3. J lost 0 bases, V lost 9 bases, and 6 bases had no gene match. The CDR3 loop is CATARTGSTDTQYF. In DNA, the CDR3 is TGTGCCACCGCCCGGACAGGGAGCACAGATACGCAGTATTTT. The full variable domain, with the rest looked up from reference TRBV9 and TRBJ2-3, is DSGVTQTPKHLITATGQRVTLRCSPRSGDLSVYWYQQSLDQGLQFLIQYYNGEERAKGNILERFSAQQFPDLHSELNLSSLELGDSALYFCATARTGSTDTQYFGPGTRLTVL.

The chain recombines TRBV6-5 with TRBJ2-7; D is possibly TRBD1 or TRBD2 (6 bases each). The ends were cut back, 2 bases at V and 4 bases at J, with 15 bases in the middle. The CDR3 has 15 residues. Germline CDR1 and CDR2: MNHEY and SVGAGI. CDR3 loop: CASSYGFRGAYEQYF. The CDR3 DNA follows: TGTGCCAGCAGTTACGGTTTTAGGGGGGCGTACGAGCAGTACTTC.

This chain connects TRBV19 to TRBJ2-7; tentative D call: TRBD2 (5 bases). The CDR3 is 14 residues long. The V end was cut by 3 bases, the J end by 3 bases, with 12 bases between. CDR1 is LNHDA, CDR2 SQIVND, per germline (reference sequence). CDR3 bases: TGTGCCAGTAGTATTCGGGAAGGCTTCTACGAGCAGTACTTC. Protein sequence: CASSIREGFYEQYF.

The chain recombines TRBV30 with TRBJ1-2, with D possibly TRBD1 on 5 matching bases. Trimming removed 4 bases at V and 0 bases at J, with 12 bases between. This CDR3 comprises 14 residues. CDR1 is GTSNPN and CDR2 is SVGIG in the germline V gene (reference sequence). The DNA of the CDR3 is TGTGCCTGGAATAGGGACTCCACTAACTATGGCTACACCTTC. Protein sequence: CAWNRDSTNYGYTF.

The count of this clone is one. The chain recombines TRBV27 with TRBJ1-2; no clear D gene. This CDR3 spans 14 amino acids. With 8 bases removed from V and 1 base from J, the gap between germline ends came to 14 bases. The germline CDR1 and CDR2 sequences are MNHEY and SMNVEV (reference sequence). The CDR3 bases are TGTGCCAGCGGCCCCCTCAGAAATAACTATGGCTACACCTTC. This encodes CASGPLRNNYGYTF.

The rearrangement links TRBV6-5 to TRBJ1-1; 7 bases are shared with TRBD1. Germline CDR1 and CDR2: MNHEY and SVGAGI. The CDR3 contains 12 residues. The V gene end was trimmed by 5 bases and the J gene end by 10 bases; junction bases not matched to a gene: 7. CDR3 DNA: TGTGCCAGCAGTCGACAGGGCGGGAGAGCTTTCTTT. Translated: CASSRQGGRAFF.

The chain recombines TRBV5-1 with TRBJ2-7, with 7 bases that match TRBD1. This CDR3 is 16 amino acids long. V lost 0 bases to trimming and J lost 5 bases; unmatched junction nucleotides: 11. Per the germline V gene, CDR1 is SGHRS and CDR2 is YFSETQ. CDR3 residues: CASSLEVRGIRDEQYF. DNA of the CDR3: TGCGCCAGCAGCTTGGAAGTCAGGGGGATCAGGGACGAGCAGTACTTC.